The next 8 T cell receptor beta chains were all read from a single sample in a study of tumor-infiltrating lymphocytes in oesophageal squamous cell carcinoma. TCRdb redid the calling of the PCR reads with MiXCR, one entry per CDR3 protein. The table includes about 15,000 distinct CDR3 sequences, 40% to 65% detected once. The sequencing sample was made of esophageal tumor tissue. Receptor source: a male donor with esophageal squamous cell carcinoma.

This clonotype is termed large (0.1 to 1%). This rearrangement joins TRBV28 to TRBJ2-1; 11 bases are a match to TRBD2. The J segment lost 9 bases and the V segment lost 4 bases, leaving 2 bases of the junction unmatched. Per germline, CDR1 MDHEN and CDR2 SYDVKM. The CDR3 extends over 13 amino acids. CDR3 residues: CASSWGTSGEQFF. CDR3 nucleotide sequence: TGTGCCAGCAGTTGGGGGACTAGCGGTGAGCAGTTCTTC.

Points on this clonotype: Given the absence of the conserved phenylalanine or tryptophan at the CDR3 end, a read error is likely. The limits of the CDR3 on the DNA are not certain, so only TCRdb's listed CDR3 is given. CDR3 sequence: CASSSGTGKEVVFTPPLS. The chain is built from TRBV11-2 and TRBJ2-5; TRBD1 reflects the table's D call only, with no check against the DNA. Germline CDR1 SGHAT, CDR2 FQNNGV. The CDR3 is 18 amino acids in total, end residues counted.

This clonotype qualifies as medium-sized. The chain employs TRBV7-2 and TRBJ1-2; 7 nucleotides match TRBD1. The V gene end was trimmed by 5 bases and the J gene end by 8 bases; junction bases not matched to a gene: 8. Germline V lookup: CDR1 SGHTA, CDR2 FQGNSA. The CDR3 has 13 amino acids. The DNA of the CDR3 is TGTGCCAGCAGCCAGACTACAGGGGACGGCTACACCTTC. Translating it yields CASSQTTGDGYTF. Together with reference TRBV7-2 and TRBJ1-2, the CDR3 gives the full variable domain: GAGVSQSPSNKVTEKGKDVELRCDPISGHTALYWYRQSLGQGLEFLIYFQGNSAPDKSGLPSDRFSAERTGGSVSTLTIQRTQQEDSAVYLCASSQTTGDGYTFGSGTRLTVV.

The chain employs TRBV3-1 and TRBJ2-1; D possibly uses TRBD1 or TRBD2 (5 bases each). The J call may be faulty, since TRBJ2-7 better matches the DNA end. CDR3 length equals 13 residues. Germline-derived CDR1 and CDR2 are LGHDT and YNNKEL (reference sequence). The CDR3 sequence is CATNGAGLYEQYF. DNA for the CDR3: TGTGCCACGAACGGGGCCGGACTTTACGAGCAGTACTTC.

This clonotype was picked up one time. This chain joins TRBV6-5 and TRBJ2-3; 11 bases line up with TRBD1. The J call is doubtful: the DNA matches TRBJ2-5 better. The CDR3 is 18 residues long. Per the germline V gene, CDR1 is MNHEY and CDR2 is SVGAGI. The CDR3 reads CASSYSISGQGGTETQYF. CDR3 in DNA: TGTGCCAGCAGTTACTCGATCTCGGGACAGGGGGGCACGGAGACCCAGTACTTC.

This clonotype came up once. The chain has TRBV24-1 and TRBJ2-1, with D hard to call. There are 16 residues in the CDR3. Germline V gives CDR1 KGHDR, CDR2 SFDVKD. V was pared by 3 bases and J by 0 bases, with 11 bases between. The CDR3 DNA reads TGTGCCACCAGTGATCAGAGCCCTAGCTCCTACAATGAGCAGTTCTTC. This translates into CATSDQSPSSYNEQFF.

CDR3 sequence: CASSWGASMGYTF. CDR3 sequence (DNA): TGTGCCAGCAGTTGGGGGGCGTCGATGGGCTACACCTTC. The chain employs TRBV28 and TRBJ2-5; tentatively, D is TRBD1 (6 bases). The end of the DNA aligns better with TRBJ1-2, so the J call may be wrong. This CDR3 comprises 13 residues. Germline V CDR1 and CDR2: MDHEN, SYDVKM.

This clonotype showed up just a few times. The chain employs TRBV10-2 and TRBJ2-7; 9 bases fit TRBD1. Trimming cost V 6 bases and J 2 bases; bases outside gene matches: 5. Germline CDR1 reads WSHSY; CDR2 reads SAAADI. The CDR3 spans 14 residues. CDR3 nucleotides: TGCGCCAGCAGCCTTACAGGGGGCCCCTACGAGCAGTACTTC. Translation: CASSLTGGPYEQYF.